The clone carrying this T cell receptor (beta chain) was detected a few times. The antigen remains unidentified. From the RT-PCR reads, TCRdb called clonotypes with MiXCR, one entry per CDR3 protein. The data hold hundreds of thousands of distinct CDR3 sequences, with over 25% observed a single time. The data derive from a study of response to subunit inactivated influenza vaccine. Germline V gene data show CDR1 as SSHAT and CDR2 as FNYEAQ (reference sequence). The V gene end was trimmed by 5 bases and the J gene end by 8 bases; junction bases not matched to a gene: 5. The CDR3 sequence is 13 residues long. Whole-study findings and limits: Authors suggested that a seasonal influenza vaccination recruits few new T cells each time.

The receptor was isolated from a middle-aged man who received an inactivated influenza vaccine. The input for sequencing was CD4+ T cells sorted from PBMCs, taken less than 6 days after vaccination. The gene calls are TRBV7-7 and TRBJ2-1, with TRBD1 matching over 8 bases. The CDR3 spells CASSPDRDHEQFF. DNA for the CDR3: TGTGCCAGCAGCCCGGACAGGGATCATGAGCAGTTCTTC.